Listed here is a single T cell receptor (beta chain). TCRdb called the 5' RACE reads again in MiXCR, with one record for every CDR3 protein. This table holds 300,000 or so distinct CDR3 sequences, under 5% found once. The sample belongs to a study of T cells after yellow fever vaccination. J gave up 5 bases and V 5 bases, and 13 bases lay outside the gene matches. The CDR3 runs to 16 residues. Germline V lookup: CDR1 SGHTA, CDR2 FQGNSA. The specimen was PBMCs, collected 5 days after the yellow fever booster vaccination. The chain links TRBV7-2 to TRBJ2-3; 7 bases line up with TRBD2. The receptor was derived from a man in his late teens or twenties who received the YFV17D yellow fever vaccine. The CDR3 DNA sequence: TGTGCCAGCAGCCGAGGATTGGGGGGGAGGATAGATACGCAGTATTTT. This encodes CASSRGLGGRIDTQYF.